These T cell receptor beta chains were read from a single sample in a study of cytomegalovirus exposure and HLA in healthy donors. Method: immunoSEQ multiplex PCR; TCRdb's copy keeps in-frame clones and lacks some. The repertoire includes 150,000 or so clones, roughly three quarters of them detected once, and 2.5% to 4% sits in the top ten. Sequencing was carried out using PBMCs. Receptor source: a woman aged 45 to 65 in good health and CMV-seropositive. The CDR3 runs from the conserved cysteine through the conserved F or W.

TRBJ1-1,TRBV7-7,CASSLARNTEAFF
TRBJ2-1,TRBV27,CASSLAGGTGEQFF
TRBJ2-1,TRBV11-3,CASSGGAAYNEQFF
TRBJ2-5,TRBV18,CASSPPTEAQETQYF
TRBJ1-1,TRBV5-1,CASSLYGRANTEAFF
TRBJ2-2,TRBV12-5,CASGLNTGELFF
TRBJ2-5,TRBV2,CASSGSPQETQYF
TRBJ2-5,TRBV2,CASSTQETQYF
TRBJ2-7,TRBV27,CASNLSGRESQQYF
TRBJ1-2,TRBV19,CASSIQGANYGYTF
TRBJ1-3,TRBV28,CASSLNTQLSSGNTIYF
TRBJ1-1,TRBV11-3,CASSETRRGTEAFF
TRBJ1-2,TRBV6-5,CASSRGTGQDGYTF
TRBJ2-5,TRBV5-1,CASRFSRDQETQYF
TRBJ1-1,TRBV4-1,CASSQGAPTGGVGTEAFF
TRBJ1-1,TRBV29-1,CSGARTGNTEAFF
TRBJ2-2,TRBV9,CASSAGQGNTGELFF
TRBJ2-5,TRBV6-5,CASSYSSGGRTQYF
TRBJ2-1,TRBV11-2,CASSRGLADINEQFF
TRBJ1-2,TRBV28,CASSSRRGLNYGYTF
TRBJ2-2,TRBV9,CASSVEVAGGPGELFF
TRBJ2-1,TRBV9,CASTTSGASNEQFF
TRBJ1-2,TRBV6-6,CAGGQGHGYTF